A selection of T cell receptor beta chains follows, all from one sample in a study of blood T cell repertoires in COVID-19. The table came from immunoSEQ multiplex PCR; TCRdb's copy has only in-frame clones and leaves some out. The repertoire holds some 200,000 clones, with just under 85% as singletons. The sample taken for sequencing was PBMCs or T cells enriched from blood (not recorded which). The receptors were gathered from a middle-aged woman with acute COVID-19. Each CDR3 is given without its conserved first and last residue.

>TRBJ2-1|TRBV10-2
ASSAATYNEQF
>TRBJ1-6|TRBV13
ASSFRGNSPLH
>TRBJ2-5|TRBV2
ASRIRGSGETQY
>TRBJ2-3|TRBV28
ASSSPASGSLTDTQY
>TRBJ1-1|TRBV27
ASMRDPGTEAF
>TRBJ2-7|TRBV7-6
ASSQLGDRGYEQY
>TRBJ2-5|TRBV7-8
ASSLAGGVQETQY
>TRBJ1-5|TRBV18
ASSRRTGGGQPQH
>TRBJ2-5|TRBV4-2
ASRPRGGGAFETQY
>TRBJ2-3|TRBV7-9
ASSLGDSLGDTQY
>TRBJ2-7|TRBV24-1
ATSARDRASEQY
>TRBJ2-1|TRBV3-1/TRBV3-2
ADLAGGRSSYNEQF
>TRBJ1-1|TRBV2
ASRQGQGALAEAF
>TRBJ2-7|TRBV11-2
ASSLGQAHSYEQY
>TRBJ2-1|TRBV15
ATSREQREPVEEQF
>TRBJ2-2|TRBV7-6
ASSFGQDTGELF